This T cell receptor beta chain was observed in a study of cytomegalovirus exposure and HLA in healthy donors. Study-wide results and caveats: Rarity marked most TCR sequences, yet some public TCRs occurred in many donors. Later analysis reportedly placed an Asian-associated ancestry cluster below the roughly 630-donor mean in N-insertions. Later analysis associated a missense DCLRE1C variant with TCR beta V- and J-gene trimming. It was in a later analysis that TCR association rates were seen to vary by HLA locus, highest for DRB1 and lowest for HLA-C.

A remark on this clone: The antigen is undetermined.

Amplification used 60 Vbeta primers and 13 Jbeta primers. Profiling relied on immunoSEQ multiplex PCR, and the TCRdb table lists in-frame clones only, not all of them. Of 150,000 to 200,000 clones in the sample, about 64% are singletons; the top ten hold approximately 1.3%. The V end lost 5 bases, the J end lost 11 bases, and 4 bases lay between the germline ends. Germline-derived CDR1 and CDR2 are SGHDN and FVKESK. CDR3 length: 9 residues. The receptor was isolated from a man in his fifties in good health and CMV-seronegative. Input material: PBMCs. The chain uses TRBV14 and TRBJ2-4, with no clear D. Here the CDR3 reads CASSSVQYF. The CDR3 DNA is TGTGCCAGCAGCTCGGTTCAGTACTTC. The entire variable domain, with the rest obtained from reference TRBV14 and TRBJ2-4, is as follows: EAGVTQFPSHSVIEKGQTVTLRCDPISGHDNLYWYRRVMGKEIKFLLHFVKESKQDESGMPNNRFLAERTGGTYSTLKVQPAELEDSGVYFCASSSVQYFGAGTRLSVL.